The subject of this entry is one T cell receptor beta chain. Its specificity is not known. Some clones are missing from TCRdb's copy, which holds only in-frame ones; the method was immunoSEQ multiplex PCR. The sample lists some 30,000 clones, roughly 90% occurring once. The germline V gene encodes CDR1 KGHSH and CDR2 LQKENI. This CDR3 is 14 amino acids long. Trimming took 4 bases from V and 6 from J, leaving 13 bases between them. These data belong to a study of a mutant IDH1 vaccine in newly diagnosed glioma. As to time point: week 5, during vaccination. Each vaccine dose was 300 ug of mutant IDH1 20-mer peptide, with topical imiquimod. Findings of the study overall: Detectable vaccine-induced immune responses arose in 93.3% of patients.

This material consisted of PBMCs, taken from a glioma patient whose treatment included an IDH1 peptide vaccine. The chain carries TRBV18 and TRBJ1-3; no firm D call. The TCR was taken from a man younger than 35 with glioma. CDR3 sequence reads: CASSLPTGENTIYF. In nucleotides, the CDR3 is TGTGCCAGCTCACTCCCCACCGGGGAAAACACCATATATTTT.